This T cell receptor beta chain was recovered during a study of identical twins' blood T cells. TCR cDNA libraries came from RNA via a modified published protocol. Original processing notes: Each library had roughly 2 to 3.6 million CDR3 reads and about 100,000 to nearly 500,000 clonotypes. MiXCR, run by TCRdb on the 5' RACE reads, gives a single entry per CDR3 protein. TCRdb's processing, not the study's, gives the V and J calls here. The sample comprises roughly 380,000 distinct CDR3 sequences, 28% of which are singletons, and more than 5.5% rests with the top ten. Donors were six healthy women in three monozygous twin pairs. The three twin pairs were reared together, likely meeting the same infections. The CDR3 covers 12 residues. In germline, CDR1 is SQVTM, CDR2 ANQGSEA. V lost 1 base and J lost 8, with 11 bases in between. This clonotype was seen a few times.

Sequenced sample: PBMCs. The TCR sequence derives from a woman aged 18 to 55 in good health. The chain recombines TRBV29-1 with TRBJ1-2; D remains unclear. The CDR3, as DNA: TGCAGCGTTGAAGGGGAGGGATACGGCTACACCTTC. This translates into CSVEGEGYGYTF.